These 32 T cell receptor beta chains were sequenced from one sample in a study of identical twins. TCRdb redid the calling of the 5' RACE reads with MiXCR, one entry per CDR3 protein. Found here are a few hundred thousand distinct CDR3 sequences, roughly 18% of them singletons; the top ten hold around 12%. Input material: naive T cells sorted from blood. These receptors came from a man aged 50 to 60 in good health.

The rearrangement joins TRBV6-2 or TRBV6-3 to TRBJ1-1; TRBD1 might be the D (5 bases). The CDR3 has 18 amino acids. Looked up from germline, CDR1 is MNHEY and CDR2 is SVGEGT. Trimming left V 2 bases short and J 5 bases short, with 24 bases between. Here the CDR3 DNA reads TGTGCCAGCAGTTACCCCTTAGGGGCCGGTGTGAGCGGTACTGAAGCTTTCTTT. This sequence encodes CASSYPLGAGVSGTEAFF.

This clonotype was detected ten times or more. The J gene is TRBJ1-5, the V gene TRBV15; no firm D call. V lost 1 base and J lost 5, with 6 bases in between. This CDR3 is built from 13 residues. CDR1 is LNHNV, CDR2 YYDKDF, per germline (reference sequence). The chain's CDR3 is CATSRAVDQPQHF. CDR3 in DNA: TGTGCCACCAGCAGAGCCGTCGATCAGCCCCAGCATTTT.

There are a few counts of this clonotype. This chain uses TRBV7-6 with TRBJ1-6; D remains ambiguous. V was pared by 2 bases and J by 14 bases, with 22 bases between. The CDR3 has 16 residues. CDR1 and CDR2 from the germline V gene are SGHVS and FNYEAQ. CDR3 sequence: CASSLQSGSPIQTLHF. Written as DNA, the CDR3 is TGTGCCAGCAGCTTACAGTCGGGGAGTCCAATTCAAACCCTCCACTTT. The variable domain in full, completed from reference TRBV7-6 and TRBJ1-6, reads GAGVSQSPRYKVTKRGQDVALRCDPISGHVSLYWYRQALGQGPEFLTYFNYEAQQDKSGLPNDRFSAERPEGSISTLTIQRTEQRDSAMYRCASSLQSGSPIQTLHFGNGTRLTVT.

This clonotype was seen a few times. The CDR3 reads CASQLDGGANEQFF. In nucleotides, the CDR3 is TGTGCCAGCCAACTGGATGGAGGTGCCAATGAGCAGTTCTTC. The gene calls are TRBV12-3 or TRBV12-4 and TRBJ2-1; a weak D match, TRBD2 (5 bases). The CDR3 consists of 14 residues. V was pared by 8 bases and J by 6 bases, with 17 bases between.

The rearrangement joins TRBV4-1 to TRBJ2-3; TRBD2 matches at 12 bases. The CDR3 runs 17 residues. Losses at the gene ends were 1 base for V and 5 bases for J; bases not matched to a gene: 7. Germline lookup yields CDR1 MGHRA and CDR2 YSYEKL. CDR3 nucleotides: TGCGCCAGCAGCCAAGGGTCTAGCGGGGGGGCGATAGATACGCAGTATTTT. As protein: CASSQGSSGGAIDTQYF.

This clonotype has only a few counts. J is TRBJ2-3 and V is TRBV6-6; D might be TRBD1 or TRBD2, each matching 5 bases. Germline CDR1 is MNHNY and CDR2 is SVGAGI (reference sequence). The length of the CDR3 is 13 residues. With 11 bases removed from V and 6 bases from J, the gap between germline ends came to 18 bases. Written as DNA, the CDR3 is TGTGCCCTCGGTAAGGGGCGCGGGGATACGCAGTATTTT. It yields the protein CALGKGRGDTQYF.

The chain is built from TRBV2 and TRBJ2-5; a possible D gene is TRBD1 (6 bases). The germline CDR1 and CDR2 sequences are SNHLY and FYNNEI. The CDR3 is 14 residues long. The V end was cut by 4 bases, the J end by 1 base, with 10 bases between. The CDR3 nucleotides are TGTGCCAGCAGTGTCGACAGGAGCCAAGAGACCCAGTACTTC. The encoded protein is CASSVDRSQETQYF.

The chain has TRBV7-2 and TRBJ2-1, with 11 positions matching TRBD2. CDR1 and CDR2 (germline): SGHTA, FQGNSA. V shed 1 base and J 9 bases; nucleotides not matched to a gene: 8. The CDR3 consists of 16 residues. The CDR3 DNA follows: TGTGCCAGCAGCTTAGAGATAGCGGGGGGGCCACGTGAGCAGTTCTTC. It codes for CASSLEIAGGPREQFF.

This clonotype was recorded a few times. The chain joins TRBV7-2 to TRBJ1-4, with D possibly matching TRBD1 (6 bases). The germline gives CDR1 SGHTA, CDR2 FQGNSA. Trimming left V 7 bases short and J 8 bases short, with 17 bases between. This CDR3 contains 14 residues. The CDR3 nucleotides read TGTGCCAGCAAAGTCAACAGGGCGGGGGAAAAACTGTTTTTT. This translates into CASKVNRAGEKLFF. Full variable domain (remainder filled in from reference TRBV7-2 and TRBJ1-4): GAGVSQSPSNKVTEKGKDVELRCDPISGHTALYWYRQSLGQGLEFLIYFQGNSAPDKSGLPSDRFSAERTGGSVSTLTIQRTQQEDSAVYLCASKVNRAGEKLFFGSGTQLSVL.

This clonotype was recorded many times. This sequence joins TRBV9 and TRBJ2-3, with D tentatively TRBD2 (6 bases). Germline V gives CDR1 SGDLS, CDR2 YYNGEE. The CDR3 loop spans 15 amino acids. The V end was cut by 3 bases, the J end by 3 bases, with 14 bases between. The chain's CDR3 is CASSDRDSFTDTQYF. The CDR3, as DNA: TGTGCCAGCAGCGACCGGGACTCGTTTACAGATACGCAGTATTTT.

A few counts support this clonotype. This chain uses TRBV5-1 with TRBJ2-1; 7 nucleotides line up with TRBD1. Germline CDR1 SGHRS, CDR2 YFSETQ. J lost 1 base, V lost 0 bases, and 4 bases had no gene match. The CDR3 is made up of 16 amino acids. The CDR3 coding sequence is TGCGCCAGCAGCTTGGCAGGGGGTTTTTCCTACAATGAGCAGTTCTTC. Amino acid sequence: CASSLAGGFSYNEQFF.

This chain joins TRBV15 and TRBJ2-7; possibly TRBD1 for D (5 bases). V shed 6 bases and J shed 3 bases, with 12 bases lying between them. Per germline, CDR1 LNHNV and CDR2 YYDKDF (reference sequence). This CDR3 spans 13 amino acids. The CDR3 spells CATSRGLDYEQYF. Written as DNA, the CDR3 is TGTGCCACCAGTAGGGGTTTGGACTACGAGCAGTACTTC.

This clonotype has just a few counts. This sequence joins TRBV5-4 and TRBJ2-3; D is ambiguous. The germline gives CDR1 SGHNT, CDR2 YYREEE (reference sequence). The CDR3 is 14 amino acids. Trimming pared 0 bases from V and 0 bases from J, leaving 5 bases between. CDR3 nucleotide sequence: TGTGCCAGCAGCTTGGAACCTAGCACAGATACGCAGTATTTT. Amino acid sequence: CASSLEPSTDTQYF. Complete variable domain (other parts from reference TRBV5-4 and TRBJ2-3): ETGVTQSPTHLIKTRGQQVTLRCSSQSGHNTVSWYQQALGQGPQFIFQYYREEENGRGNFPPRFSGLQFPNYSSELNVNALELDDSALYLCASSLEPSTDTQYFGPGTRLTVL.

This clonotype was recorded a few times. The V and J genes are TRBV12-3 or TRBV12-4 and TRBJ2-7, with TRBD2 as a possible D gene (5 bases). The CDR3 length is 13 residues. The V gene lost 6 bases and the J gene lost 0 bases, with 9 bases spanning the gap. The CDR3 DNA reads TGTGCCAGCAGCCGGGATCACTCCTACGAGCAGTACTTC. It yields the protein CASSRDHSYEQYF.

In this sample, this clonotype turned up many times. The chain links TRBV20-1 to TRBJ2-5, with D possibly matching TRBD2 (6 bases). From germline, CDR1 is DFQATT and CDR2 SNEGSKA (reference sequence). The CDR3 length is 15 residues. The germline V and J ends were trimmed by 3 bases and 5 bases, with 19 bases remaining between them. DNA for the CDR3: TGCAGTGCTAGTCGAATGACGGGAGTGGTGGAGACCCAGTACTTC. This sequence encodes CSASRMTGVVETQYF.

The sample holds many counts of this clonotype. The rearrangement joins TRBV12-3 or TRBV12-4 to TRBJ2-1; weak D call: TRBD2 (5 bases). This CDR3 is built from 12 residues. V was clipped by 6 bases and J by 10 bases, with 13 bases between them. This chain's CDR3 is CASSPRVFEQFF. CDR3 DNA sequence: TGTGCCAGCAGCCCGAGGGTGTTCGAGCAGTTCTTC.

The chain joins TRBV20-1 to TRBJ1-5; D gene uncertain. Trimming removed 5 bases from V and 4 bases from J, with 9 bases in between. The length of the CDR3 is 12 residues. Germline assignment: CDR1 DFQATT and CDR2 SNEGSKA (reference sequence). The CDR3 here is CSARASNQPQHF. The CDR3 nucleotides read TGCAGTGCTCGGGCTTCGAATCAGCCCCAGCATTTT.

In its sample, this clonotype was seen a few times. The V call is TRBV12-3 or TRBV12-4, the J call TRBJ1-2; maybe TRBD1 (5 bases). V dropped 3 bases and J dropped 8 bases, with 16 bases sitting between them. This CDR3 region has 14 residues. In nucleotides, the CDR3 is TGTGCCAGCAGTTTGGGTGCCCGGGGGTCCGGCTACACCTTC. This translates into CASSLGARGSGYTF.

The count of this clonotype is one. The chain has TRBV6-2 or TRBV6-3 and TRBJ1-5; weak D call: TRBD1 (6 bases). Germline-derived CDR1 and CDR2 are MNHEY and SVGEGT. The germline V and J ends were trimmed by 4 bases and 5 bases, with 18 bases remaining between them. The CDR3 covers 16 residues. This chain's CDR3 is CASSLRGRRPYQPQHF. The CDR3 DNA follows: TGTGCCAGCAGTTTACGGGGGCGCCGGCCCTATCAGCCCCAGCATTTT.

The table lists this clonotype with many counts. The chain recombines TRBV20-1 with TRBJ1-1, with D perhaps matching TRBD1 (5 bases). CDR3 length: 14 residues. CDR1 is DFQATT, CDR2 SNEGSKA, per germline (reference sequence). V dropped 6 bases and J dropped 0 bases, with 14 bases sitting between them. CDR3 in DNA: TGCAGTGCGATTATAGGGACCTTGAACACTGAAGCTTTCTTT. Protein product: CSAIIGTLNTEAFF.

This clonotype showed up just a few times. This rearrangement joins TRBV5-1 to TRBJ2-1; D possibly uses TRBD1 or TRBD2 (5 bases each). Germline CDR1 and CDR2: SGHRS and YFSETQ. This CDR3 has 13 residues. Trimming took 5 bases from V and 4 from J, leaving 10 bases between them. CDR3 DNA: TGCGCCAGCAGTTGGGACCAATACAATGAGCAGTTCTTC. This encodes CASSWDQYNEQFF. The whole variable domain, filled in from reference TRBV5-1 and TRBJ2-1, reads KAGVTQTPRYLIKTRGQQVTLSCSPISGHRSVSWYQQTPGQGLQFLFEYFSETQRNKGNFPGRFSGRQFSNSRSEMNVSTLELGDSALYLCASSWDQYNEQFFGPGTRLTVL.

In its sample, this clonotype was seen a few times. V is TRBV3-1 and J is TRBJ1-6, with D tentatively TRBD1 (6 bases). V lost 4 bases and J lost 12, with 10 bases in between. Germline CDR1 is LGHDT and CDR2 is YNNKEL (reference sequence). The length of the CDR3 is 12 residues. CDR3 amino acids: CASSRADRPLHF. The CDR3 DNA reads TGTGCCAGCAGCCGAGCGGACAGACCCCTCCACTTT.

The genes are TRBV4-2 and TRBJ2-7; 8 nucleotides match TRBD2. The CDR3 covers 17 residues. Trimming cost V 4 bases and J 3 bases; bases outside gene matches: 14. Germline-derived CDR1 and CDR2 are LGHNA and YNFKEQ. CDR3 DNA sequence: TGTGCCAGCAGCCGGCGCTCTAAAGCGGGAGAGGGCTACGAGCAGTACTTC. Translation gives CASSRRSKAGEGYEQYF.

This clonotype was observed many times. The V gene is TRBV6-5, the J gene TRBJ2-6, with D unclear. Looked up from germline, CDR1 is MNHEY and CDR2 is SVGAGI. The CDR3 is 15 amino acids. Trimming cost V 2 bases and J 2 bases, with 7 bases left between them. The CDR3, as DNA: TGTGCCAGCAGTTACGTGGGGACTGGGGCCAACGTCCTGACTTTC. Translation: CASSYVGTGANVLTF.

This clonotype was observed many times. In DNA form, the CDR3 reads TGCGCCAGCAGCCCCCCCTTGAAGGCTAACTATGGCTACACCTTC. As protein: CASSPPLKANYGYTF. This chain uses TRBV4-1 with TRBJ1-2; unclear D gene. The germline V gene encodes CDR1 MGHRA and CDR2 YSYEKL. V was pared by 4 bases and J by 0 bases, with 12 bases between. This CDR3 spans 15 amino acids.

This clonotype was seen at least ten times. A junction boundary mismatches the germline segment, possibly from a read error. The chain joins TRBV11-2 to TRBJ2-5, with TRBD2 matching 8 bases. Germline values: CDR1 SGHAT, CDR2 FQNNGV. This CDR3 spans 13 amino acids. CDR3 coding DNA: TGTGCCAGCAGCTTAGTTGATACTAGCGGACCAAGCTTC. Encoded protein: CASSLVDTSGPSF.

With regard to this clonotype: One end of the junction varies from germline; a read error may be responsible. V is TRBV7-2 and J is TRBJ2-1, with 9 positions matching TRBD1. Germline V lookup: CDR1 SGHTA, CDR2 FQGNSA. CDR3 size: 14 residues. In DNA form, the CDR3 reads TGTGCCAGCAGGTTAGGGACAGGGTGGAATGAGCAGTTCTTC. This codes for CASRLGTGWNEQFF.

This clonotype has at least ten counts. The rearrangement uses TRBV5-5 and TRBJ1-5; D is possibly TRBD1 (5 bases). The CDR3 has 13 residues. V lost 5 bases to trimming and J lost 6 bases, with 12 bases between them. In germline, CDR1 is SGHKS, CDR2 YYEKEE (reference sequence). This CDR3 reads CASSLRGVQPQHF. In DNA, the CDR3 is TGTGCCAGCAGTCTACGGGGGGTTCAGCCCCAGCATTTT. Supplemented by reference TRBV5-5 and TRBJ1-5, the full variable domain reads DAGVTQSPTHLIKTRGQQVTLRCSPISGHKSVSWYQQVLGQGPQFIFQYYEKEERGRGNFPDRFSARQFPNYSSELNVNALLLGDSALYLCASSLRGVQPQHFGDGTRLSIL.

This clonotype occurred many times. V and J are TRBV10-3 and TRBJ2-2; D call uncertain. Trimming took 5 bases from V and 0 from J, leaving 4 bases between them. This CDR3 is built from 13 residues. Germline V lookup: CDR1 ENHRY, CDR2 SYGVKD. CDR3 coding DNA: TGTGCCATCAGTACAACGAACACCGGGGAGCTGTTTTTT. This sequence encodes CAISTTNTGELFF.

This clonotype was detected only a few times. The CDR3 DNA sequence: TGCAGTGCCCCCCGGGGGGTTTACACTGAAGCTTTCTTT. Protein: CSAPRGVYTEAFF. The rearrangement uses TRBV20-1 and TRBJ1-1, with TRBD1 as a possible D gene (5 bases). V lost 6 bases, J lost 3 bases, and 14 bases lay in between. Germline loops: CDR1 DFQATT, CDR2 SNEGSKA (reference sequence). This CDR3 spans 13 amino acids.

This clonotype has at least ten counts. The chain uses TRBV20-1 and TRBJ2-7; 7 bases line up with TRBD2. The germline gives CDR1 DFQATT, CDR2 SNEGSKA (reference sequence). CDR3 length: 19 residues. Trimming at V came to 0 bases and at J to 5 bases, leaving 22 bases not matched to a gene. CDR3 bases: TGCAGTGCTAGAGATAAGTTCGAGGCCTCGGGGAGGGGAGGTGACGAGCAGTACTTC. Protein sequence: CSARDKFEASGRGGDEQYF.

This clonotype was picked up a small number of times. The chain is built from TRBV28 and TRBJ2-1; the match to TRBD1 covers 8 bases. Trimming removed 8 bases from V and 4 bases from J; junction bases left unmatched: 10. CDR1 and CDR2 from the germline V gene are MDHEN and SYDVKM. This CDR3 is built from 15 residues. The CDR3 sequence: CASAPGTGNYNEQFF. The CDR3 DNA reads TGTGCCAGCGCACCAGGGACAGGAAATTACAATGAGCAGTTCTTC.